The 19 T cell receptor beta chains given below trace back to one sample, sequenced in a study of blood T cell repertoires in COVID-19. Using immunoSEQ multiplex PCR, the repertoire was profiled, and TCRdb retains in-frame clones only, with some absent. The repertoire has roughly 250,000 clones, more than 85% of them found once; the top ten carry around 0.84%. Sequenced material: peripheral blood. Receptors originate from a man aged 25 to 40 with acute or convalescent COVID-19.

The CDR3 loop is CASSFLTGGGEQYF. In nucleotides, the CDR3 is TGTGCCAGCAGTTTCCTGACAGGGGGTGGGGAGCAGTACTTC. The gene calls are TRBV5-5 and TRBJ2-7; 9 nucleotides agree with TRBD1. The ends lost 5 bases at V and 7 bases at J; junction bases unmatched: 10. The CDR3 is made up of 14 amino acids. Germline CDR1 is SGHKS and CDR2 is YYEKEE (reference sequence).

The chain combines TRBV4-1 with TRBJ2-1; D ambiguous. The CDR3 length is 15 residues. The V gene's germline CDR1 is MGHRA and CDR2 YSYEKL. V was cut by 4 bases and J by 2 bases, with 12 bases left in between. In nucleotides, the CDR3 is TGCGCCAGCAGCCCCTCCGAGGCAGCCTACAATGAGCAGTTCTTC. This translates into CASSPSEAAYNEQFF.

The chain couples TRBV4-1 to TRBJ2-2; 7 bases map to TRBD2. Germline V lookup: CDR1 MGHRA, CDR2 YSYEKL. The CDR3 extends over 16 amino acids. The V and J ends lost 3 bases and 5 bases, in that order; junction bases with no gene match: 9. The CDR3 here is CASSQTPGLLTGELFF. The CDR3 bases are TGCGCCAGCAGCCAGACACCGGGACTATTAACCGGGGAGCTGTTTTTT.

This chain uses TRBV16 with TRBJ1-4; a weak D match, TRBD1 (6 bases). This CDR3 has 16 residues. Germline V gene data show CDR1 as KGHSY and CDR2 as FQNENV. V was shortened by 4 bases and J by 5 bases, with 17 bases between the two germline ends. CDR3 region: CASSPQTGLMNEKLFF. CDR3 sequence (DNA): TGTGCCAGCAGCCCTCAGACAGGATTGATGAATGAAAAACTGTTTTTT.

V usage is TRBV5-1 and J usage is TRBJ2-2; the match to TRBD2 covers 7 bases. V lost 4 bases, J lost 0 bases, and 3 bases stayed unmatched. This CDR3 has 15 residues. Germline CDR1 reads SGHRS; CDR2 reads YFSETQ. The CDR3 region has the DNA TGCGCCAGCAGCGTGGGACTACCGAACACCGGGGAGCTGTTTTTT. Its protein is CASSVGLPNTGELFF.

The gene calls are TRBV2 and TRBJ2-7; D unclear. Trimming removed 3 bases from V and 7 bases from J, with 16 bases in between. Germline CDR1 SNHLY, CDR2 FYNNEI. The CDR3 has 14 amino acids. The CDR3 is CASSEAAAAGEQYF. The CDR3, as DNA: TGTGCCAGCAGTGAGGCGGCCGCGGCCGGAGAGCAGTACTTC.

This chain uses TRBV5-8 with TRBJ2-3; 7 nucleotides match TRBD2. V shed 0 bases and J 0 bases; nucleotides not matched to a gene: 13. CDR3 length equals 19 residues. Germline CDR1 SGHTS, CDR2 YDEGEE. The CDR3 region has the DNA TGTGCCAGCAGCTTGGAATTGGGACTATCTTGGGGTAGCACAGATACGCAGTATTTT. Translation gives CASSLELGLSWGSTDTQYF.

The CDR3 loop is CASSNAGVSTEAFF. For the CDR3, the DNA is TGCGCCAGTTCAAACGCGGGGGTTAGCACTGAAGCTTTCTTT. The chain recombines TRBV10-1 with TRBJ1-1, with a weak D call TRBD1 (5 bases). Trimming left V 9 bases short and J 4 bases short, with 18 bases between. CDR3 length equals 14 residues. Germline V gene data show CDR1 as WNHNN and CDR2 as SYGVQD (reference sequence).

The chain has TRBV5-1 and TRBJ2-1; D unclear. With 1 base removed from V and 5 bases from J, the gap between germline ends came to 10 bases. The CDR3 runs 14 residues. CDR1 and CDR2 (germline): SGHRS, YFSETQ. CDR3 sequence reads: CASSLYESNNEQFF. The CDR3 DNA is TGCGCCAGCAGCTTGTATGAGAGCAACAATGAGCAGTTCTTC.

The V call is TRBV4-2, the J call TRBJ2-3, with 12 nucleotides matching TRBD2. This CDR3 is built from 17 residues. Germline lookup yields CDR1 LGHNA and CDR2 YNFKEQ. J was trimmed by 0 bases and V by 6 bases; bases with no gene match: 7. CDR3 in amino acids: CASRRTSGVPSTDTQYF. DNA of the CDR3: TGTGCCAGCAGACGGACTAGCGGGGTACCTAGCACAGATACGCAGTATTTT.

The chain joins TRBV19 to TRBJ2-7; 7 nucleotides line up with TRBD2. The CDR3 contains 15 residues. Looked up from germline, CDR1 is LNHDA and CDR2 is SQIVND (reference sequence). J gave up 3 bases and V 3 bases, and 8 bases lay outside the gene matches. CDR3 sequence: CASSIDVAGDYEQYF. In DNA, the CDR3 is TGTGCCAGTAGTATTGATGTGGCGGGAGACTACGAGCAGTACTTC.

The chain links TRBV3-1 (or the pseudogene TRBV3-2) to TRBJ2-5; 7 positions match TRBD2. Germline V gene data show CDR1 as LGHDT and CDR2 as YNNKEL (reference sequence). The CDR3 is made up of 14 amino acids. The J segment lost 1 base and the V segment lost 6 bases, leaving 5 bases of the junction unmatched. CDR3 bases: TGTGCCAGCAGAGCGGGGACGGCCCAAGAGACCCAGTACTTC. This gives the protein CASRAGTAQETQYF.

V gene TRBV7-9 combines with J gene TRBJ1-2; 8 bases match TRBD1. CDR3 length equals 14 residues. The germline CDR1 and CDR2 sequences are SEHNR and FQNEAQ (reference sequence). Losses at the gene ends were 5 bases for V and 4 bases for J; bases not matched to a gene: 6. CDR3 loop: CASSPSTGVYGYTF. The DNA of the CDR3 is TGTGCCAGCAGCCCTTCGACAGGGGTCTATGGCTACACCTTC. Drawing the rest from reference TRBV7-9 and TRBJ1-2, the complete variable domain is DTGVSQNPRHKITKRGQNVTFRCDPISEHNRLYWYRQTLGQGPEFLTYFQNEAQLEKSRLLSDRFSAERPKGSFSTLEIQRTEQGDSAMYLCASSPSTGVYGYTFGSGTRLTVV.

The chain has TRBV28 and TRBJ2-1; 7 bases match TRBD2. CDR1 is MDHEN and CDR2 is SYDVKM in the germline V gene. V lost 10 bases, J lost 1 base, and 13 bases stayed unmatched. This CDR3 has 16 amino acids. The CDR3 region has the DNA TGTGCCACTCTCTCTAGCGGCCGCCCTTCCTACAATGAGCAGTTCTTC. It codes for CATLSSGRPSYNEQFF.

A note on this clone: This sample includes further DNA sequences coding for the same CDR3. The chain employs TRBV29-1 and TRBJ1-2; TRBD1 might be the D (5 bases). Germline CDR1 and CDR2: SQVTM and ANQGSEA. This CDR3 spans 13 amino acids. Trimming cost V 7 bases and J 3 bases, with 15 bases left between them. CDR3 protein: CSARQGFDYGYTF. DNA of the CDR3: TGCAGCGCAAGGCAGGGTTTTGACTATGGCTACACCTTC.

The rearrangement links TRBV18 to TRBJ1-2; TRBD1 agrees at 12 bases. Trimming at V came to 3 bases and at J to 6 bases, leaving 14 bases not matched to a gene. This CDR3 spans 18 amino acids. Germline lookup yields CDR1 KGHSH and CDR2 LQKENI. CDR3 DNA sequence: TGTGCCAGCTCACCTAGTGGGACAGGGGGCCGGCCATTTAATGGCTACACCTTC. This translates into CASSPSGTGGRPFNGYTF.

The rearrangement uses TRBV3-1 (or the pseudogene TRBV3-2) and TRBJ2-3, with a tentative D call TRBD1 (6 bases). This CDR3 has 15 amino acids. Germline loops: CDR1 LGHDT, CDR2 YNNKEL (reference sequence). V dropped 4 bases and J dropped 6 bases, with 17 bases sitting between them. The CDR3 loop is CASSRDTLRGDTQYF. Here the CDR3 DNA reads TGTGCCAGCAGCCGGGACACCCTCCGTGGGGATACGCAGTATTTT.

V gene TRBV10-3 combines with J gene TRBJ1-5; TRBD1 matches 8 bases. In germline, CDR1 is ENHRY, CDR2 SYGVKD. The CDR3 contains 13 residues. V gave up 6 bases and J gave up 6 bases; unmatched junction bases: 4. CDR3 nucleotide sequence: TGTGCCATCAGGGGGACAGGAGGTCAGCCCCAGCATTTT. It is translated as CAIRGTGGQPQHF.

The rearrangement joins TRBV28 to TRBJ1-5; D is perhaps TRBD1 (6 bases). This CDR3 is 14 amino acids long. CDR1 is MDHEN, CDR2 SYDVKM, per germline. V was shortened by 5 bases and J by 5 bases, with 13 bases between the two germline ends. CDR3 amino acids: CASSRGGSYQPQHF. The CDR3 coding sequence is TGTGCCAGCAGTCGGGGGGGCTCCTATCAGCCCCAGCATTTT.